Sequencing of this T cell receptor (beta chain) was carried out in a study of T cells in Graves' hyperthyroidism and ophthalmopathy. Study-wide results and limits: Model predictions of ophthalmopathy came a median roughly 6.4 months before onset. Appearing also in blood were most of the thyroid clonotypes expanded above 0.001.

Amplification of TCR beta CDR3 regions was performed using RNA transcripts as template. The study used the HTBI primer set for a first-round RT-PCR of the TCR CDR3. TCRdb called the multiplex PCR reads again in MiXCR, with one record for every CDR3 protein. The sample has under 550,000 distinct CDR3 sequences, just under 20% seen once. This clonotype was seen at least ten times. The antigen is undetermined. The ends were cut back, 3 bases at V and 5 bases at J, with 23 bases in the middle. Germline V CDR1 and CDR2: SNHLY, FYNNEI. The CDR3 sequence is 17 residues long. Clinical symptoms, serum thyroxine and TRAb, thyroid ultrasound and orbital computed tomography together formed the diagnostic basis. Fresh peripheral blood, 10 ml, was the source of the PBMCs.

The sample was blood. This clonotype was sampled from a man aged 40-50 years with Graves' ophthalmopathy. The chain recombines TRBV2 with TRBJ2-7, with D possibly TRBD1 on 6 matching bases. The DNA for the CDR3 is TGTGCCAGCAGTGATGGGCGAAAAGGGGGATGGGGCGACGAGCAGTACTTC. Encoded protein: CASSDGRKGGWGDEQYF.